This T cell receptor (beta chain) was observed in a study of T cell responses to AZD1222 COVID-19 vaccine. The assay was immunoSEQ multiplex PCR, and TCRdb's table has in-frame clones only and misses some. Here the sample spans 170,000 or so clones, about 90% being singletons. Trimming shortened V by 9 bases and J by 3 bases, and 12 bases separated the two germline ends. This CDR3 comprises 12 residues. Germline V CDR1 and CDR2: MNHEY, SVGAGI. The sample consisted of peripheral blood, taken 28 days after the second AZD1222 dose. The receptor was derived from an adult who received the AZD1222 COVID-19 vaccine. This rearrangement joins TRBV6-5 to TRBJ2-7; D tentatively reads TRBD1 or TRBD2 (7 bases each). The DNA for the CDR3 is TGTGCCAGTCCAGGGGGGGGCTACGAGCAGTACTTC. Translating it yields CASPGGGYEQYF.